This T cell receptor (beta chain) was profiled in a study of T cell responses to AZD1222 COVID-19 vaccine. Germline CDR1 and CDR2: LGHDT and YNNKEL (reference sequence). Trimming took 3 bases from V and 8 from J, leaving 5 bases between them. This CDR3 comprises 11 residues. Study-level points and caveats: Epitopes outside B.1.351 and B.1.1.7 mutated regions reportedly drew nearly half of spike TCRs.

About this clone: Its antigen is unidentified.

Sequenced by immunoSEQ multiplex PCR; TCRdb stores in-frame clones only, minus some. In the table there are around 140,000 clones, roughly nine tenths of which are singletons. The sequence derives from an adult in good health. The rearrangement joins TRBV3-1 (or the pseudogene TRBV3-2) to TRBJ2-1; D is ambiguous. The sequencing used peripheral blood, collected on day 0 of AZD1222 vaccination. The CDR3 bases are TGTGCCAGCAGCCAGGGATATGAGCAGTTCTTC. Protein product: CASSQGYEQFF.